The sequence of this TCR beta chain was determined in a study of T cells in localized non-small cell lung cancer. A word on this clone: No antigen is known for it.

Study-level results: It remains possible that heterogeneity exists, since only one tumor region was sequenced. In uninvolved adjacent lung, T cell clonality reached its highest value, exceeding tumor. Detection in adjacent lung was observed for a median 57 of the top 100 tumor clones. Longer survival (overall) was linked to higher T cell density in blood.

The CDR3 covers 15 residues. The V and J ends lost 1 base and 5 bases respectively, with 14 bases between them. CDR1 is SEHNR and CDR2 is FQNEAQ in the germline V gene (reference sequence). TCRdb keeps only in-frame clones here, not all; method: immunoSEQ multiplex PCR. Among 55,000 to 80,000 clones, roughly four fifths were seen once, and the ten largest hold about 14%. The V gene is TRBV7-9, the J gene TRBJ1-1; D is unresolved. This clonotype was obtained from an older female donor with stage I lung adenocarcinoma. The source was peripheral blood, collected before any cancer treatment. CDR3 DNA sequence: TGTGCCAGCAGCTTAGTTTACGGGATTATGACTGAAGCTTTCTTT. Residues: CASSLVYGIMTEAFF.